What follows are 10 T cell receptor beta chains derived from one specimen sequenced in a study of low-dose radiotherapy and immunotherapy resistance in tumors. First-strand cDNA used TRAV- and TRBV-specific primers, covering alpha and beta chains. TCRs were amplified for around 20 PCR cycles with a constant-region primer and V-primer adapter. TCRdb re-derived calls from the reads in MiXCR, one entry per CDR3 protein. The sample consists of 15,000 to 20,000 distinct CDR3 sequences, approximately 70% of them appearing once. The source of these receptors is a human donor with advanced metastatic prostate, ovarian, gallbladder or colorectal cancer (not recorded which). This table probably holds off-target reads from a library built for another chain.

The CDR3 region has the DNA TGTGCCAGCAACTGGAGGGCCGCCCACAATGAGCAGTTCTTC. This encodes CASNWRAAHNEQFF. The chain has TRBV5-6 and TRBJ2-1; TRBD2 is a possible D gene (6 bases). Trimming cost V 6 bases and J 5 bases, with 15 bases left between them. The CDR3 loop spans 14 amino acids. Germline assignment: CDR1 SGHDT and CDR2 YYEEEE.

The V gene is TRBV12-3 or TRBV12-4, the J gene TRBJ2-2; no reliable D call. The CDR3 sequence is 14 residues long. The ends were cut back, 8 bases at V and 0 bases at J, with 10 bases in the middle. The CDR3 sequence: CASGRLSNTGELFF. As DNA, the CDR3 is TGTGCCAGCGGTCGACTTTCGAACACCGGGGAGCTGTTTTTT.

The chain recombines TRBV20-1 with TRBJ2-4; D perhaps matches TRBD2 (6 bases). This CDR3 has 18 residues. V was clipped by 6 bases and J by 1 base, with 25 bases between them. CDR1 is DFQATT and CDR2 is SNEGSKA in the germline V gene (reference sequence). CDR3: CSAPETPGTAGAKNIQYF. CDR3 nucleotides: TGCAGTGCCCCCGAAACGCCCGGGACCGCGGGGGCCAAAAACATTCAGTACTTC.

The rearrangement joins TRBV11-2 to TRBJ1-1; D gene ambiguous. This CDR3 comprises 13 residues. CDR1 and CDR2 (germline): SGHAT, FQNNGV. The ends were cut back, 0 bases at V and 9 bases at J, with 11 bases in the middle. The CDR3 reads CASSLDVRWQAFF. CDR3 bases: TGTGCCAGCAGCTTAGATGTAAGGTGGCAAGCTTTCTTT.

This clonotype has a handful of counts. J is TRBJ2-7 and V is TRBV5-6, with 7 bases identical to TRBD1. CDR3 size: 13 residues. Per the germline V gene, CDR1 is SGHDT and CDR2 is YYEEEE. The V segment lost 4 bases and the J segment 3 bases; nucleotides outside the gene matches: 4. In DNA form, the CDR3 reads TGTGCCAGCAGCGAGGGACAGTTCTACGAGCAGTACTTC. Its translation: CASSEGQFYEQYF.

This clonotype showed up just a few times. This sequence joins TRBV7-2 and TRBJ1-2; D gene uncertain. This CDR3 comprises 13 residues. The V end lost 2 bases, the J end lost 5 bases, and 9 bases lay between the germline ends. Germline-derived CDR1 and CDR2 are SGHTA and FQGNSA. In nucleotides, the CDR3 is TGTGCCAGCAGCTTAAGTAGCGGGTATGGCTACACCTTC. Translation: CASSLSSGYGYTF.

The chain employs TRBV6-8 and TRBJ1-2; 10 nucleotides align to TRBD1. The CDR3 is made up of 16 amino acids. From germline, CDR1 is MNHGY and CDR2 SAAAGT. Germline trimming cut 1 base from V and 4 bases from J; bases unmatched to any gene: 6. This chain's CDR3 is CASSYLGQGQSYGYTF. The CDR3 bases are TGTGCCAGCAGTTACTTGGGACAGGGGCAGAGCTATGGCTACACCTTC.

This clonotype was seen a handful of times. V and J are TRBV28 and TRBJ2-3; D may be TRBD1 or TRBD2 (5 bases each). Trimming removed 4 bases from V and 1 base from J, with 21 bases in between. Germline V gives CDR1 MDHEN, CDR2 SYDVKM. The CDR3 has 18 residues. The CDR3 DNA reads TGTGCCAGCAGTTCGATGGGGGACGGACCAAAGGGCACAGATACGCAGTATTTT. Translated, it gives CASSSMGDGPKGTDTQYF.

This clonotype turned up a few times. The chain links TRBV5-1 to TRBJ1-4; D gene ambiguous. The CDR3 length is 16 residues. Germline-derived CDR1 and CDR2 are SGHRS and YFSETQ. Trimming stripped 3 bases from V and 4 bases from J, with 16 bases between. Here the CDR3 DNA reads TGCGCCAGCAGCTCGGGTGGAGGGCCGGGTAATGAAAAACTGTTTTTT. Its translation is CASSSGGGPGNEKLFF.

The CDR3 DNA sequence: TGTGCCAGCAGTTTGGGGACCTATCAGCCCCAGCATTTT. It is translated as CASSLGTYQPQHF. This chain connects TRBV28 to TRBJ1-5, with D perhaps TRBD1 (5 bases). The CDR3 sequence is 13 residues long. Germline V CDR1 and CDR2: MDHEN, SYDVKM. V was clipped by 3 bases and J by 5 bases, with 8 bases between them.